This T cell receptor (beta chain) was captured in a study of blood T cell repertoires in COVID-19. Background on the study: The cDNA or gDNA used as material had been derived from T cells, B-cell-depleted T cells, or PBMCs.

Enrolled through a virtual design, the participants were between about 18 and 100 years of age and came from 24 US areas. Germline assignment: CDR1 LGHNT and CDR2 FRNRAP. The ends lost 6 bases at V and 1 base at J; junction bases unmatched: 12. This CDR3 is 17 amino acids long. Per the study methods: Estimates of nucleated cell counts were drawn from the amplification of reference gene primers. Sequencing was performed with immunoSEQ multiplex PCR; in TCRdb, only in-frame clones are kept and a portion is missing. V and J calls and clone size come straight from that table; D and trimming were deduced from the DNA. The sample carries roughly 74,000 clones, 80% to 90% recorded once.

Source material: PBMCs or T cells enriched from blood (not recorded which). This chain joins TRBV12-5 and TRBJ2-4; 7 bases agree with TRBD2. This clonotype was obtained from a woman between 45 and 65 years old with acute COVID-19. CDR3 loop: CASGPSGTQVAKNIQYF. As DNA, the CDR3 is TGTGCTAGTGGCCCGAGCGGGACCCAGGTGGCCAAAAACATTCAGTACTTC.